A single sample gave rise to the 23 T cell receptor beta chains below, sequenced in a study of cytotoxic CD8 clonotypes in ibrutinib-treated CLL. TCRdb's copy holds only in-frame clones and misses some; the assay was immunoSEQ multiplex PCR. The table lists about 160,000 clones, around 80% of them singletons, with 4.6% in the top ten. The material sequenced was PBMCs, taken after 24 months of ibrutinib treatment. All receptors come from a human donor with chronic lymphocytic leukemia.

This CDR3 reads CASILRAEAFF. The CDR3 DNA reads TGTGCCAGCATACTCAGGGCTGAAGCTTTCTTT. The rearrangement uses TRBV28 and TRBJ1-1, with D perhaps TRBD1 (5 bases). Per germline, CDR1 MDHEN and CDR2 SYDVKM. This CDR3 region has 11 residues. V was trimmed by 7 bases and J by 6 bases, leaving 9 bases between them.

The gene calls are TRBV30 and TRBJ2-3; D gene uncertain. The CDR3 extends over 12 amino acids. Germline V gene sequence: CDR1 GTSNPN, CDR2 SVGIG (reference sequence). Trimming took off 0 bases at V and 6 bases at J, with 7 bases between the two ends. The CDR3, as DNA: TGTGCCTGGAGTGTACGGCTGGATACGCAGTATTTT. It specifies CAWSVRLDTQYF.

The chain recombines TRBV7-9 with TRBJ1-5; D is uncertain. Germline loops: CDR1 SEHNR, CDR2 FQNEAQ (reference sequence). Trimming removed 5 bases at V and 4 bases at J, with 12 bases between. The CDR3 covers 14 residues. Here the CDR3 DNA reads TGTGCCAGCAGCCTAGGAGCGGGTAATCAGCCCCAGCATTTT. Encoded protein: CASSLGAGNQPQHF.

CDR3 loop: CASSDPQSYEQYF. The CDR3 coding sequence is TGTGCCAGCAGCGATCCACAAAGCTACGAGCAGTACTTC. The J gene is TRBJ2-7, the V gene TRBV7-2; no definite D call. Per the germline V gene, CDR1 is SGHTA and CDR2 is FQGNSA. The CDR3 is made up of 13 amino acids. Trimming shortened V by 5 bases and J by 3 bases, and 11 bases separated the two germline ends.

The rearrangement links TRBV18 to TRBJ2-1, with D tentatively TRBD1 (6 bases). Germline V gene sequence: CDR1 KGHSH, CDR2 LQKENI. The CDR3 totals 13 residues. Trimming removed 3 bases from V and 4 bases from J, with 7 bases in between. In nucleotides, the CDR3 is TGTGCCAGCTCACCTACAGGGTACAATGAGCAGTTCTTC. It yields the protein CASSPTGYNEQFF.

This clone was detected only a few times. This chain uses TRBV4-1 with TRBJ1-2; 10 nucleotides align to TRBD1. The CDR3 totals 12 residues. V shed 5 bases, J shed 6 bases, and the junction held 0 bases outside the gene matches. Germline V gene lookup returns CDR1 MGHRA and CDR2 YSYEKL. DNA for the CDR3: TGCGCCAGCAGCGGGACAGGGGATGGCTACACCTTC. Protein: CASSGTGDGYTF.

The chain employs TRBV28 and TRBJ2-7, with 8 bases aligning to TRBD2. The CDR3 length is 16 residues. Losses at the gene ends were 8 bases for V and 5 bases for J; bases not matched to a gene: 17. Germline V lookup: CDR1 MDHEN, CDR2 SYDVKM. In DNA form, the CDR3 reads TGTGCCAGCGTTATTCGGGGTAGCGGGAAAGTAAACGAGCAGTACTTC. As protein: CASVIRGSGKVNEQYF.

This clone was detected a few times. The chain has TRBV6-1 and TRBJ2-1, with 10 bases lining up with TRBD1. Germline V lookup: CDR1 MNHNS, CDR2 SASEGT. With V trimmed by 2 bases and J by 5 bases, 3 bases remained unmatched. The CDR3 is 15 residues long. The CDR3 coding sequence is TGTGCCAGCAGTGAAACCGGGACAGGGGACAATGAGCAGTTCTTC. It translates to CASSETGTGDNEQFF.

V and J are TRBV30 and TRBJ1-6, with a tentative D call TRBD1 (6 bases). Germline CDR1 is GTSNPN and CDR2 is SVGIG (reference sequence). Trimming removed 3 bases at V and 7 bases at J, with 19 bases between. The CDR3 runs to 16 residues. The CDR3 reads CAWSPIWAGVNSPLHF. The CDR3 DNA reads TGTGCCTGGAGCCCCATTTGGGCAGGGGTAAATTCACCCCTCCACTTT.

This chain links TRBV6-5 with TRBJ2-2; 9 nucleotides match TRBD2. The CDR3 has 14 residues. The germline gives CDR1 MNHEY, CDR2 SVGAGI. The V gene end was trimmed by 7 bases and the J gene end by 4 bases; junction bases not matched to a gene: 4. CDR3 nucleotides: TGTGCCAGCACGCGGGGGGGATTCACCGGGGAGCTGTTTTTT. It yields the protein CASTRGGFTGELFF.

V gene TRBV28 combines with J gene TRBJ1-2; D uncertain. Germline CDR1 reads MDHEN; CDR2 reads SYDVKM. CDR3 length: 13 residues. Trimming took off 5 bases at V and 1 base at J, with 8 bases between the two ends. CDR3 loop: CASSVNSNYGYTF. CDR3 DNA: TGTGCCAGCAGTGTCAACAGTAACTATGGCTACACCTTC.

This clone has more than one count but fewer than ten. The chain links TRBV27 to TRBJ1-2; D uncertain. V shed 3 bases and J shed 4 bases, with 12 bases lying between them. Germline loops: CDR1 MNHEY, CDR2 SMNVEV (reference sequence). This CDR3 has 14 amino acids. CDR3 sequence (DNA): TGTGCCAGCAGTTTGCTGGGTACGAGCTATGGCTACACCTTC. This gives the protein CASSLLGTSYGYTF.

Here the CDR3 reads CASSPDTYGYTF. The CDR3 region has the DNA TGTGCCAGCAGCCCCGACACCTATGGCTACACCTTC. The chain has TRBV9 and TRBJ1-2; no definite D call. This CDR3 region has 12 residues. Germline V gene sequence: CDR1 SGDLS, CDR2 YYNGEE. V lost 4 bases and J lost 4, with 8 bases in between.

This rearrangement joins TRBV6-5 to TRBJ1-5; D is possibly TRBD1 (6 bases). The V gene lost 6 bases and the J gene lost 7 bases, with 16 bases spanning the gap. The V gene's germline CDR1 is MNHEY and CDR2 SVGAGI. The CDR3 totals 14 residues. The CDR3 spells CASSHGGAVQPQHF. The DNA for the CDR3 is TGTGCCAGCAGCCATGGGGGGGCAGTGCAGCCCCAGCATTTT.

The J gene is TRBJ2-1, the V gene TRBV18, with TRBD2 identical over 12 bases. The V and J ends lost 0 bases and 9 bases, in that order; junction bases with no gene match: 6. Germline V CDR1 and CDR2: KGHSH, LQKENI. The CDR3 is 16 amino acids. CDR3 nucleotide sequence: TGTGCCAGCTCACCACCCCTAGCGGGAGGGCCCCGTGAGCAGTTCTTC. This encodes CASSPPLAGGPREQFF.

The sample holds a few counts of this clone. J is TRBJ1-2 and V is TRBV7-9; 8 bases agree with TRBD1. The CDR3 sequence is 15 residues long. CDR1 and CDR2 from the germline V gene are SEHNR and FQNEAQ (reference sequence). V was pared by 7 bases and J by 2 bases, with 9 bases of the junction left unmatched. CDR3 amino acids: CASTLGQAMNYGYTF. The CDR3 nucleotides are TGTGCCAGCACCCTGGGACAGGCTATGAACTATGGCTACACCTTC.

The chain links TRBV2 to TRBJ1-1; no clear D. In germline, CDR1 is SNHLY, CDR2 FYNNEI. V lost 3 bases and J lost 8, with 10 bases in between. The CDR3 contains 12 residues. CDR3 in DNA: TGTGCCAGCAGTGACGAGTTCCGAGAAGCTTTCTTT. Protein product: CASSDEFREAFF.

The chain recombines TRBV19 with TRBJ1-5; no clear D gene. Trimming removed 6 bases at V and 11 bases at J, with 23 bases between. This CDR3 region has 15 residues. Per the germline V gene, CDR1 is LNHDA and CDR2 is SQIVND (reference sequence). CDR3 protein: CASRADGSGITAQHF. The DNA of the CDR3 is TGTGCCAGTAGGGCGGACGGCAGCGGGATAACAGCCCAGCATTTT.

This rearrangement joins TRBV28 to TRBJ1-1, with 8 positions matching TRBD1. The ends lost 3 bases at V and 2 bases at J; junction bases unmatched: 8. This CDR3 spans 16 amino acids. The germline V gene has CDR1 MDHEN and CDR2 SYDVKM. The DNA of the CDR3 is TGTGCCAGCAGTTTTGTTTTTCAGGGGGCTAACACTGAAGCTTTCTTT. Translation gives CASSFVFQGANTEAFF. Variable domain in full (rest from reference TRBV28 and TRBJ1-1): DVKVTQSSRYLVKRTGEKVFLECVQDMDHENMFWYRQDPGLGLRLIYFSYDVKMKEKGDIPEGYSVSREKKERFSLILESASTNQTSMYLCASSFVFQGANTEAFFGQGTRLTVV.

On this clone itself: In the same sample, other DNA sequences code for this CDR3. J is TRBJ2-1 and V is TRBV5-4; 14 bases map to TRBD2. Trimming took 4 bases from V and 7 from J; bases not matched to a gene: 4. The CDR3 loop spans 15 amino acids. The germline V gene has CDR1 SGHNT and CDR2 YYREEE (reference sequence). The DNA of the CDR3 is TGTGCCAGCAGCCTAGGACTAGCGGGGGGAAATGAGCAGTTCTTC. Its protein is CASSLGLAGGNEQFF.

The CDR3 DNA reads as TGTGCCAGCAGCACCCCCACTGTAACCAACGTCCTGACTTTC. It specifies CASSTPTVTNVLTF. The chain is built from TRBV28 and TRBJ2-6; D is unclear. This CDR3 spans 14 amino acids. V was cut by 6 bases and J by 8 bases, with 14 bases left in between. Germline CDR1 is MDHEN and CDR2 is SYDVKM. The variable domain in full, completed from reference TRBV28 and TRBJ2-6, reads DVKVTQSSRYLVKRTGEKVFLECVQDMDHENMFWYRQDPGLGLRLIYFSYDVKMKEKGDIPEGYSVSREKKERFSLILESASTNQTSMYLCASSTPTVTNVLTFGAGSRLTVL.

This chain connects TRBV6-4 to TRBJ1-4; TRBD1 agrees at 7 bases. Looked up from germline, CDR1 is MRHNA and CDR2 is SNTAGT. CDR3 size: 15 residues. Trimming at V came to 0 bases and at J to 6 bases, leaving 4 bases not matched to a gene. The CDR3 here is CASSDSRQGYEKLFF. The CDR3 nucleotides read TGTGCCAGCAGTGACTCCAGACAGGGATATGAAAAACTGTTTTTT.

The V and J genes are TRBV18 and TRBJ1-2; D is possibly TRBD1 (6 bases). The CDR3 contains 13 residues. V lost 6 bases and J lost 1, with 9 bases in between. Germline lookup yields CDR1 KGHSH and CDR2 LQKENI. CDR3 DNA sequence: TGTGCCAGCTCCAGGGGAATTAACTATGGCTACACCTTC. This encodes CASSRGINYGYTF.